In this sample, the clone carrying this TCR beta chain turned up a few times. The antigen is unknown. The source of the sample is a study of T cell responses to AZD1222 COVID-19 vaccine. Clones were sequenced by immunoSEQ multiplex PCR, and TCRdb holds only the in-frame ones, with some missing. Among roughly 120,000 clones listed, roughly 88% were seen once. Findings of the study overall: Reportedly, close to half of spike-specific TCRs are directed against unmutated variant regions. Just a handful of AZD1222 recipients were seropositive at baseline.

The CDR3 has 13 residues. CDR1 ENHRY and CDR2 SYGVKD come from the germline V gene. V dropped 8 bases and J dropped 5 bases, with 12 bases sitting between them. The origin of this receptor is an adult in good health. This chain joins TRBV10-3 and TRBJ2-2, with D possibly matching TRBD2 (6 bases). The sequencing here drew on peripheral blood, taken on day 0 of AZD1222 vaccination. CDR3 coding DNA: TGTGCCATCTCCCGCGGGGTGACCGGGGAGCTGTTTTTT. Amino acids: CAISRGVTGELFF.